These T cell receptor beta chains were read from a single sample in a study of T cell responses to AZD1222 COVID-19 vaccine. This table comes from immunoSEQ multiplex PCR, and its TCRdb copy is limited to in-frame clones, with some not included. The table has approximately 150,000 clones, 90% to 95% seen once. The sample consisted of peripheral blood, taken on day 0 of AZD1222 vaccination. These receptors all stem from an adult in good health. Each CDR3 is given with its conserved first and last residue. D genes are given only for firm matches. Some rows have no size entry. The others give once, few or many, or a class for an expanded clone.

j_call,d_call,v_call,clone_size,cdr3_aa
TRBJ2-3,NA,TRBV5-8,NA,CASSLPRDLLSTDTQYF
TRBJ2-7,NA,TRBV7-2,NA,CASSLAVATNYEQYF
TRBJ1-5,NA,TRBV25-1,once,CASSESRYAHETQPQHF
TRBJ2-7,NA,TRBV5-1,once,CASSLGQLYEQYF
TRBJ1-5,TRBD1,TRBV12-3/TRBV12-4,NA,CASSLGQGQFQHF
TRBJ2-7,TRBD1,TRBV27,NA,CASSLTGFYEQYF
TRBJ1-5,NA,TRBV19,NA,CASRFGSNQPQHF
TRBJ2-6,TRBD2,TRBV4-1,NA,CASSQDAGAGANVLTF
TRBJ2-4,NA,TRBV15,NA,CATSRGSSGSYGKNIQYF
TRBJ1-2,NA,TRBV28,NA,CASRRGPPSNYGYTF
TRBJ1-5,NA,TRBV9,NA,CASSVGVQGNQPQHF
TRBJ1-1,NA,TRBV30,once,CAWTGTNTEAFF
TRBJ2-1,NA,TRBV12-3/TRBV12-4,NA,CASSLVEYNEQFF
TRBJ2-2,NA,TRBV6-5,NA,CASSWDRTGELFF
TRBJ2-1,NA,TRBV5-6,NA,CASSFTYNEQFF
TRBJ1-2,TRBD1,TRBV18,NA,CASSPTGVGANYGYTF
TRBJ2-7,NA,TRBV4-3,NA,CASSRSPGRVEEQYF
TRBJ2-5,NA,TRBV2,NA,CASSLETQYF
TRBJ2-7,NA,TRBV7-9,NA,CASSPQDEQYF
TRBJ2-6,NA,TRBV7-9,NA,CATGTPGRSGANVLTF
TRBJ2-7,TRBD2,TRBV28,NA,CASSLEAGVYRDEQYF
TRBJ1-6,NA,TRBV5-4,NA,CASSLAAGDNSPLHF
TRBJ1-1,NA,TRBV5-5,NA,CASSLGGNTEAFF
TRBJ1-2,NA,TRBV3-1/TRBV3-2,NA,CASSQDPIPQVRGGSYGYTF
TRBJ1-4,NA,TRBV7-9,NA,CASSARVTSTNEKLFF
TRBJ1-2,NA,TRBV6-5,NA,CASSYSRITYGYTF
TRBJ2-3,TRBD2,TRBV19,NA,CASSTASGGALGTDTQYF
TRBJ1-1,NA,TRBV7-9,NA,CASSPYRADTLNTEAFF
TRBJ2-1,TRBD2,TRBV25-1,NA,CASSLSAGLARYNEQFF
TRBJ2-5,TRBD1,TRBV4-1,NA,CASSQGTGTAQETQYF
TRBJ2-1,TRBD2,TRBV5-1,NA,CASSSQGTSGRIPEDEQFF
TRBJ1-6,NA,TRBV11-1,NA,CASSLEGEERSPLHF
TRBJ2-3,NA,TRBV5-1,NA,CASSLVVAADTQYF
TRBJ2-3,TRBD2,TRBV2,NA,CASKKLAGVTDTQYF
TRBJ1-5,NA,TRBV20-1,NA,CSASGRRTVSNQPQHF
TRBJ2-7,NA,TRBV18,NA,CASSPPTTYEQYF
TRBJ2-3,TRBD2,TRBV7-3,NA,CASSFTGTRDTQYF
TRBJ1-3,TRBD1,TRBV3-1/TRBV3-2,NA,CASSQGTERGNTIYF
TRBJ2-7,TRBD2,TRBV7-3,NA,CASSLIPSGGASEQYF
TRBJ1-3,NA,TRBV19,NA,CASSTLYSGNTIYF
TRBJ1-2,NA,TRBV6-5,NA,CASSSGYYGYTF
TRBJ1-5,TRBD1,TRBV27,NA,CASSTGGGQPQHF
TRBJ2-1,NA,TRBV7-2,NA,CASSLDRGGQGNEQFF
TRBJ2-3,NA,TRBV27,NA,CASSLGRRSTDTQYF
TRBJ1-1,NA,TRBV27,NA,CASSFGSNTEAFF
TRBJ1-5,NA,TRBV10-3,NA,CAISPGQYSNQPQHF
TRBJ2-7,TRBD2,TRBV11-2,NA,CASSLVAGGTYEQYF
TRBJ2-1,TRBD1,TRBV3-1/TRBV3-2,NA,CASSPGQGGYNEQFF
TRBJ2-3,TRBD2,TRBV11-3,NA,CASSLDLVLAGDPDTQYF
TRBJ2-7,TRBD1,TRBV2,NA,CASSPVDRVYEQYF
TRBJ1-5,NA,TRBV28,NA,CASSFYRTDASSNQPQHF
TRBJ1-1,NA,TRBV12-3/TRBV12-4,NA,CASSQKGDTEAFF
TRBJ2-7,NA,TRBV5-6,NA,CASSFRASRYEQYF